These 17 T cell receptor beta chains were all obtained from the same sample, sequenced in a study of cytomegalovirus exposure and HLA in healthy donors. With 60 Vbeta and 13 Jbeta primers, the PCR was carried out. The protocol was immunoSEQ multiplex PCR, while the TCRdb copy is restricted to in-frame clones and leaves out a portion. The sample has 250,000 to 300,000 clones, roughly 86% seen once. Sequencing used PBMCs. All receptors derive from a middle-aged woman in good health and CMV-seropositive.

The chain has TRBV28 and TRBJ1-3; TRBD1 aligns across 9 bases. The CDR3 is 15 amino acids. Trimming removed 6 bases from V and 4 bases from J; junction bases left unmatched: 7. Looked up from germline, CDR1 is MDHEN and CDR2 is SYDVKM. The CDR3 region is CASRRDRDVGNTIYF. CDR3 coding DNA: TGTGCCAGCAGAAGGGACAGGGATGTAGGAAACACCATATATTTT.

The J gene is TRBJ2-7, the V gene TRBV6-5; D not certain. Germline-derived CDR1 and CDR2 are MNHEY and SVGAGI. V lost 7 bases and J lost 1, with 8 bases in between. The CDR3 totals 12 residues. For the CDR3, the DNA is TGTGCCAGCATAAGCAATTCCTACGAGCAGTACTTC. It yields the protein CASISNSYEQYF.

The CDR3 reads CAISGQLAGANNEQFF. CDR3 sequence (DNA): TGTGCCATCAGTGGCCAACTAGCGGGGGCGAACAATGAGCAGTTCTTC. The chain carries TRBV10-3 and TRBJ2-1, with 11 bases identical to TRBD2. Germline assignment: CDR1 ENHRY and CDR2 SYGVKD. CDR3 length equals 16 residues. With 4 bases clipped from V and 5 bases from J, the junction kept 7 bases outside the gene matches.

The V call is TRBV6-5, the J call TRBJ2-2, with D possibly being TRBD2 (7 bases). Germline assignment: CDR1 MNHEY and CDR2 SVGAGI. The V and J ends lost 4 bases and 4 bases respectively, with 13 bases between them. The CDR3 loop spans 15 amino acids. This CDR3 reads CASSWGGGVTGELFF. In DNA, the CDR3 is TGTGCCAGCAGTTGGGGAGGGGGAGTCACCGGGGAGCTGTTTTTT.

J is TRBJ1-5 and V is TRBV5-4; TRBD1 agrees at 9 bases. This CDR3 spans 14 amino acids. With V trimmed by 4 bases and J by 7 bases, 6 bases remained unmatched. From germline, CDR1 is SGHNT and CDR2 YYREEE (reference sequence). CDR3 nucleotide sequence: TGTGCCAGCAGCCGGGACAGGGTCGGACAGCCCCAGCATTTT. Amino acid sequence: CASSRDRVGQPQHF.

This chain connects TRBV18 to TRBJ2-5, with a tentative D call TRBD2 (6 bases). V lost 5 bases and J 5 bases, leaving 18 bases between the germline ends. This CDR3 region has 15 residues. The germline CDR1 and CDR2 sequences are KGHSH and LQKENI. CDR3 residues: CASSTNGGVGETQYF. The CDR3 bases are TGTGCCAGCTCAACCAACGGAGGGGTTGGGGAGACCCAGTACTTC.

This clone was observed a handful of times. The chain recombines TRBV5-1 with TRBJ1-2, with D possibly matching TRBD1 (5 bases). CDR3 length: 16 residues. V was clipped by 0 bases and J by 4 bases, with 16 bases between them. CDR1 and CDR2 (germline): SGHRS, YFSETQ. The DNA for the CDR3 is TGCGCCAGCAGCTTGGCGACGGGGGAGAGGGGCTATGGCTACACCTTC. It is translated as CASSLATGERGYGYTF.

V and J are TRBV28 and TRBJ2-5; 7 nucleotides agree with TRBD1. With V trimmed by 6 bases and J by 4 bases, 5 bases remained unmatched. The CDR3 consists of 13 residues. Germline V gives CDR1 MDHEN, CDR2 SYDVKM. CDR3 in amino acids: CASRRQGLETQYF. The CDR3 nucleotides are TGTGCCAGCAGAAGACAGGGATTAGAGACCCAGTACTTC.

This clone was observed a single time. The J gene is TRBJ2-1, the V gene TRBV27, with 7 nucleotides matching TRBD2. The germline CDR1 and CDR2 sequences are MNHEY and SMNVEV (reference sequence). Germline trimming cut 7 bases from V and 10 bases from J; bases unmatched to any gene: 16. CDR3 length: 15 residues. CDR3 protein: CASTSLVGEGREQFF. The CDR3 coding sequence is TGTGCCAGCACATCTTTAGTGGGGGAGGGACGCGAGCAGTTCTTC.

V gene TRBV9 combines with J gene TRBJ2-1; TRBD2 might be the D (6 bases). Between the trimmed V and J ends, which lost 4 bases and 0 bases, there was a span of 20 bases. The germline gives CDR1 SGDLS, CDR2 YYNGEE. The CDR3 is made up of 18 amino acids. This CDR3 reads CASSLSRLAASSYNEQFF. Written as DNA, the CDR3 is TGTGCCAGCAGCCTCAGCAGGTTAGCGGCCAGCTCCTACAATGAGCAGTTCTTC.

The chain combines TRBV7-2 with TRBJ2-2; TRBD2 agrees at 10 bases. Germline V gene data show CDR1 as SGHTA and CDR2 as FQGNSA. This CDR3 has 15 residues. V dropped 5 bases and J dropped 4; count of bases not matched to a gene: 4. As DNA, the CDR3 is TGTGCCAGCAGCCCTCTAGCGGGAGCCACCGGGGAGCTGTTTTTT. The encoded protein is CASSPLAGATGELFF.

The gene calls are TRBV4-2 and TRBJ1-2, with TRBD1 matching 9 bases. This CDR3 has 16 residues. J gave up 8 bases and V 2 bases, and 12 bases lay outside the gene matches. Germline V CDR1 and CDR2: LGHNA, YNFKEQ. The CDR3 coding sequence is TGTGCCAGCAGCCAACCGCCGGGACAGGGTGTCGCAGGCTACACCTTC. Translation: CASSQPPGQGVAGYTF.

The CDR3 region has the DNA TGTGCCAGCAGTTACGGAGGGGCTAGCGCTTACGAGCAGTACTTC. Translated, it gives CASSYGGASAYEQYF. The gene calls are TRBV6-5 and TRBJ2-7, with a tentative D call TRBD2 (6 bases). The CDR3 has 15 residues. Germline V gene sequence: CDR1 MNHEY, CDR2 SVGAGI. The V end lost 2 bases, the J end lost 4 bases, and 15 bases lay between the germline ends.

Only one count was recorded for this clone. The genes are TRBV5-1 and TRBJ1-2; TRBD1 matches at 7 bases. Germline CDR1 reads SGHRS; CDR2 reads YFSETQ. The V segment lost 3 bases and the J segment 5 bases; nucleotides outside the gene matches: 16. The length of the CDR3 is 17 residues. Written as DNA, the CDR3 is TGCGCCAGCAGCTGGACCCCACAGGGGAAAGTTTTTTATGGCTACACCTTC. It codes for CASSWTPQGKVFYGYTF.

V gene TRBV29-1 combines with J gene TRBJ2-3; 10 nucleotides agree with TRBD1. CDR1 is SQVTM and CDR2 is ANQGSEA in the germline V gene. This CDR3 is built from 14 residues. After removal of 7 bases from V and 3 bases from J, the junction contained 7 bases not matched to a gene. CDR3 residues: CSAGPGQGTDTQYF. As DNA, the CDR3 is TGCAGCGCGGGGCCGGGACAGGGGACAGATACGCAGTATTTT.

The chain is built from TRBV27 and TRBJ1-5, with D possibly being TRBD1 (6 bases). The CDR3 is 15 residues long. Trimming took off 5 bases at V and 1 base at J, with 12 bases between the two ends. CDR1 is MNHEY and CDR2 is SMNVEV in the germline V gene (reference sequence). In DNA, the CDR3 is TGTGCCAGCAGTCCCCACAGGGACAGCAATCAGCCCCAGCATTTT. Its protein product is CASSPHRDSNQPQHF.

This clone appeared a few times. The chain joins TRBV6-1 to TRBJ2-1, with TRBD2 matching 13 bases. The CDR3 spans 17 residues. The V gene's germline CDR1 is MNHNS and CDR2 SASEGT. After removal of 0 bases from V and 5 bases from J, the junction contained 4 bases not matched to a gene. For the CDR3, the DNA is TGTGCCAGCAGTGAAGCTGTGGGACTAGCGGGAAACAATGAGCAGTTCTTC. It encodes CASSEAVGLAGNNEQFF.